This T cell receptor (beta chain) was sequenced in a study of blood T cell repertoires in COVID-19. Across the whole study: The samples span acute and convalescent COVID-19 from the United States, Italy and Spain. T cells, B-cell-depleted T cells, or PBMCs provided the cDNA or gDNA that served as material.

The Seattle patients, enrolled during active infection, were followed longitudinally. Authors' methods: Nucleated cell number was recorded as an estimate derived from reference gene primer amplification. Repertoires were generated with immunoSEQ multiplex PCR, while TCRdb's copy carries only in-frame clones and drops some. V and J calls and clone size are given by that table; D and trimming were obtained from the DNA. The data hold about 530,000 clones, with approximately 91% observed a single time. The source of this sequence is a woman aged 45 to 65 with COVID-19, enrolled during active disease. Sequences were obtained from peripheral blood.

CDR3 region: CASSKAGIRHNSPLHF. Here the CDR3 DNA reads TGTGCCAGCAGCAAAGCTGGCATCCGCCATAATTCACCCCTCCACTTT. The chain combines TRBV21-1 with TRBJ1-6; the table's D call, TRBD1, was not checked against the DNA. TRBV21-1 is a known pseudogene. This CDR3 has 16 residues.